This T cell receptor beta chain was captured in a study of blood T cell repertoires in COVID-19. Across the whole study: Samples came from the United States, Italy and Spain, spanning acute and convalescent COVID-19.

V lost 3 bases and J 4 bases, leaving 16 bases between the germline ends. Per the germline V gene, CDR1 is SNHLY and CDR2 is FYNNEI. The CDR3 extends over 17 amino acids. Sequenced by immunoSEQ multiplex PCR; TCRdb stores in-frame clones only, minus some. The profile shows 97,000 or so clones, approximately 84% of them singletons. The sample comprised peripheral blood. This TCR came from a man in his 70s with acute or convalescent COVID-19. The rearrangement links TRBV2 to TRBJ2-6, with D possibly matching TRBD1 (5 bases). In DNA form, the CDR3 reads TGTGCCAGCAGTGAGTGGCAGGGTGGATGGGGGGCCAACGTCCTGACTTTC. The encoded protein is CASSEWQGGWGANVLTF.